The clone carrying this T cell receptor (beta chain) has only one observation. The CDR3 is 14 amino acids. V was clipped by 5 bases and J by 2 bases; unmatched bases: 4. Per the germline V gene, CDR1 is SGHAT and CDR2 is FQNNGV. These data come from a study of control samples from healthy donors and cancer patients. The repertoire was sequenced with immunoSEQ multiplex PCR; TCRdb's copy has only in-frame clones and lacks some. The data contain about 59,000 clones, more than 85% of them singletons. This sequence originates from a man aged 35-49 years with colorectal cancer. Sequenced: PBMCs. This chain joins TRBV11-2 and TRBJ2-3; 7 bases map to TRBD2. The CDR3 here is CASSPREVTDTQYF. The CDR3 region has the DNA TGTGCCAGCAGCCCCCGGGAGGTCACAGATACGCAGTATTTT.